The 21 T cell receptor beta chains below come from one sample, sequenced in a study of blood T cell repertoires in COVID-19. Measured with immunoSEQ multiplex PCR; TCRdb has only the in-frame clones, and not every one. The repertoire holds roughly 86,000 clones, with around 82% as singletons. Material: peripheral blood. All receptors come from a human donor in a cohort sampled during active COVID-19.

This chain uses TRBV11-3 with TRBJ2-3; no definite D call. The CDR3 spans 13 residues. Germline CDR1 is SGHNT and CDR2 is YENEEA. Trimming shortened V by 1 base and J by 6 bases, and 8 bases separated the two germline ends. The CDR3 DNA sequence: TGTGCCAGCAGCTTAGGTTCAGTCGATACGCAGTATTTT. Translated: CASSLGSVDTQYF.

The CDR3 loop reads CASGPAIRTEAFF. CDR3 bases: TGTGCTAGTGGCCCCGCTATCCGCACTGAAGCTTTCTTT. The rearrangement uses TRBV12-5 and TRBJ1-1; D call uncertain. The germline V gene encodes CDR1 LGHNT and CDR2 FRNRAP. V dropped 6 bases and J dropped 4 bases, with 12 bases sitting between them. The CDR3 runs 13 residues.

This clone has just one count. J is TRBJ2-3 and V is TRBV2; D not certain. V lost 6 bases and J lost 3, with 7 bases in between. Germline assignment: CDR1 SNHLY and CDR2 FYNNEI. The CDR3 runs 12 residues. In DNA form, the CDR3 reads TGTGCCAGCAGGGCCTTGACAGATACGCAGTATTTT. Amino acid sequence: CASRALTDTQYF.

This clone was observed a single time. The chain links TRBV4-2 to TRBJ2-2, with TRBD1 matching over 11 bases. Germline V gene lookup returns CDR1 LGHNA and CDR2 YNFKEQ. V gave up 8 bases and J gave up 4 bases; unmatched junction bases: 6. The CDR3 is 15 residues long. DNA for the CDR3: TGTGCCAGCGGGACCGGGACAGGGGGCACCGGGGAGCTGTTTTTT. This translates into CASGTGTGGTGELFF.

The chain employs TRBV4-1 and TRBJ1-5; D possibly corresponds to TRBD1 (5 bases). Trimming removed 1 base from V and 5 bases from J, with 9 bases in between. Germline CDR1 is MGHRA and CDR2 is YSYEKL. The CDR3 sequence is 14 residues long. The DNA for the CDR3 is TGCGCCAGCAGCCAAGGGGGGGGAGATCAGCCCCAGCATTTT. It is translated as CASSQGGGDQPQHF.

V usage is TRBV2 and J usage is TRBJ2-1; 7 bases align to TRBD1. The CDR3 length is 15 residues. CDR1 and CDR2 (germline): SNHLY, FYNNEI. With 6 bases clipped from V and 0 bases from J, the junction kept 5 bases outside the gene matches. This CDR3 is CASSLQGSSYNEQFF. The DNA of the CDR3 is TGTGCCAGCAGCCTACAGGGGAGCTCCTACAATGAGCAGTTCTTC.

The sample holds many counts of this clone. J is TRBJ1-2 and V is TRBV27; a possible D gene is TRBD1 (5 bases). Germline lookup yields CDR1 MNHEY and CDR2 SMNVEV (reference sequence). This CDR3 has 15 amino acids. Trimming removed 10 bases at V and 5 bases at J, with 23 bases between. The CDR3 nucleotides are TGTGCCACCTCCCTAGGAACGGGTGGACAATATGGCTACACCTTC. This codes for CATSLGTGGQYGYTF.

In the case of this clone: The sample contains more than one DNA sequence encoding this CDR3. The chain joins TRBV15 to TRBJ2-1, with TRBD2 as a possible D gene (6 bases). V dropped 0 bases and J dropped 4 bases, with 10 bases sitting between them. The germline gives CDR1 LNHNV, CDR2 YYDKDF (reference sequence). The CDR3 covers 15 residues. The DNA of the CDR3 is TGTGCCACCAGCAGAGATGGGGGGACTTACAATGAGCAGTTCTTC. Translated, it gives CATSRDGGTYNEQFF.

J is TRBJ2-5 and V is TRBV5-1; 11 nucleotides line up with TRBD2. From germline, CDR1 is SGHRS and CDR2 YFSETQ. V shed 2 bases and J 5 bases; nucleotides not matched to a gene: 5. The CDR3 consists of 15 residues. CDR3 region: CASSFGTSGVETQYF. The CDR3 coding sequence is TGCGCCAGCAGCTTCGGGACTAGCGGTGTGGAGACCCAGTACTTC.

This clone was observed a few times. The CDR3 nucleotides read TGTGCCAGCAGCCAAACAGGGTTTTCCTACAATGAGCAGTTCTTC. The encoded protein is CASSQTGFSYNEQFF. J is TRBJ2-1 and V is TRBV3-1 (or the pseudogene TRBV3-2); maybe TRBD1 (6 bases). Germline V CDR1 and CDR2: LGHDT, YNNKEL (reference sequence). The V end was cut by 2 bases, the J end by 1 base, with 9 bases between. The CDR3 length is 15 residues.

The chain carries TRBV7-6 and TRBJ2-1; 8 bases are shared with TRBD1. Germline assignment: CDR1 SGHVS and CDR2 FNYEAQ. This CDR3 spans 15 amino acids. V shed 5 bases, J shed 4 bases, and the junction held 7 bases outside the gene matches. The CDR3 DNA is TGTGCCAGCAGCCCAAGGGGACAGGTATACAATGAGCAGTTCTTC. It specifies CASSPRGQVYNEQFF.

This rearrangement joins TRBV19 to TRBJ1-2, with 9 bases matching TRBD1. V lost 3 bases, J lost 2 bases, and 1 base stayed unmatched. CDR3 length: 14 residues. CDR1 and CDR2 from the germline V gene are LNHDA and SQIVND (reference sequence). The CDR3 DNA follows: TGTGCCAGTAGTATCGGACAGGGGAACTATGGCTACACCTTC. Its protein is CASSIGQGNYGYTF.

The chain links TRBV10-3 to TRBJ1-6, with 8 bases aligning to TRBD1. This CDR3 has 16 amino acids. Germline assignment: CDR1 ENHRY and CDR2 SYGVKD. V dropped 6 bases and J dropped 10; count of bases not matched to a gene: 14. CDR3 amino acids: CAISARGGQGGSPLHF. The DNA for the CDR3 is TGTGCCATCAGCGCCCGCGGCGGACAGGGTGGGTCACCCCTCCACTTT.

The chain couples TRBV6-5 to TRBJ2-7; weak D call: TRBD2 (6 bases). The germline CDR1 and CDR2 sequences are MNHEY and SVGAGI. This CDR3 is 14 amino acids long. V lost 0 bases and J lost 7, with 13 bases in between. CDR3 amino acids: CASSYSRWRVEQYF. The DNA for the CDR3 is TGTGCCAGCAGTTACTCAAGGTGGAGGGTGGAGCAGTACTTC.

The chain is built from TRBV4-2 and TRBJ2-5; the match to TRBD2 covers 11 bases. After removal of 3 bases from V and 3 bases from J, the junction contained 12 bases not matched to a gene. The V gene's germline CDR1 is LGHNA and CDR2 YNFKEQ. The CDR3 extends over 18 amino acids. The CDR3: CASSQSPASGGREETQYF. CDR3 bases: TGTGCCAGCAGCCAGTCCCCGGCTAGCGGGGGGCGGGAAGAGACCCAGTACTTC.

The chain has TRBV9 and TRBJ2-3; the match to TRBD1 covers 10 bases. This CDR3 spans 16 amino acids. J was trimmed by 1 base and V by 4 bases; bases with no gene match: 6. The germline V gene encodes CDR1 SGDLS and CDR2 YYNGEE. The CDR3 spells CASSQTGGAGTDTQYF. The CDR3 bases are TGTGCCAGCAGCCAGACAGGGGGCGCTGGCACAGATACGCAGTATTTT.

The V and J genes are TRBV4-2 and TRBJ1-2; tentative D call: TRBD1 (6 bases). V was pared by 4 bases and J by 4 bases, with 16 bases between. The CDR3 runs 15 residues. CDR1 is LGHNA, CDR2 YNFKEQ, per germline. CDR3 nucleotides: TGTGCCAGCAGCCCTGCGGACAGCAATTCCTATGGCTACACCTTC. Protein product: CASSPADSNSYGYTF.

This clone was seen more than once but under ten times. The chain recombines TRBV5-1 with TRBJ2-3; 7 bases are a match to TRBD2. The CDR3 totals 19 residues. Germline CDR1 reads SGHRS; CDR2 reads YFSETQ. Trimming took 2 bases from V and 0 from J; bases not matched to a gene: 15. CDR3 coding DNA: TGCGCCAGCAGCTTCTGGGGCCACTCTAGCGGCGATAGCACAGATACGCAGTATTTT. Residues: CASSFWGHSSGDSTDTQYF.

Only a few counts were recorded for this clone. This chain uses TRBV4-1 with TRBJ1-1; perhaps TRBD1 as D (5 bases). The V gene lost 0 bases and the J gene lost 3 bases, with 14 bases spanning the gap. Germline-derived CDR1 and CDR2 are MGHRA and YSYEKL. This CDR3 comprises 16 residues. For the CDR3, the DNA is TGCGCCAGCAGCCAAGAAAGGGGTGCCAGGGACACTGAAGCTTTCTTT. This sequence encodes CASSQERGARDTEAFF.

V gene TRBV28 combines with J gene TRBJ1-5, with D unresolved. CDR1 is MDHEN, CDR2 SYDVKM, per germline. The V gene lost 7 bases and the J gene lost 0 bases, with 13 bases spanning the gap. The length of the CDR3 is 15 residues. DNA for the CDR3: TGTGCCAGCATCCCGGGGAGGGATAGCAATCAGCCCCAGCATTTT. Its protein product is CASIPGRDSNQPQHF.

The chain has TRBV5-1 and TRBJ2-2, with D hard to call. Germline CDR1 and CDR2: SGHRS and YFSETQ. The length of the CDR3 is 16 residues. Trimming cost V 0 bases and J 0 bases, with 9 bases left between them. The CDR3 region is CASSLGPGTNTGELFF. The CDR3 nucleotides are TGCGCCAGCAGCTTGGGGCCAGGAACGAACACCGGGGAGCTGTTTTTT.